A selection of T cell receptor beta chains follows, all from one sample in a study of blood T cell repertoires in COVID-19. The repertoire was sequenced with immunoSEQ multiplex PCR; TCRdb's copy has only in-frame clones and lacks some. The sample has about 230,000 clones, about 85% seen once; the top ten hold 6% to 9.5%. Sequencing used peripheral blood. All receptors come from a woman aged 80 or over with acute or convalescent COVID-19. Each CDR3 is given with its conserved first and last residue. D genes are given only for firm matches. The size of a clone is reported for some rows only, either as once, few or many, or as a class for expanded clones.

J gene: TRBJ2-7; D gene: TRBD2; clone size: many; V gene: TRBV19; CDR3 protein: CASGSPGLGRYEQYF; CDR3 DNA: TGTGCCAGTGGGTCCCCGGGACTAGGGAGATACGAGCAGTACTTC
J gene: TRBJ2-1; D gene: TRBD1; clone size: NA; V gene: TRBV29-1; CDR3 protein: CSVEGGGGIYNEQFF; CDR3 DNA: TGCAGCGTTGAAGGAGGGGGCGGAATCTACAATGAGCAGTTCTTC
J gene: TRBJ2-3; D gene: TRBD2; clone size: NA; V gene: TRBV5-1; CDR3 protein: CASSATSGTDTQYF; CDR3 DNA: TGCGCCAGCAGCGCAACTAGCGGCACAGATACGCAGTATTTT
J gene: TRBJ2-1; D gene: NA; clone size: NA; V gene: TRBV19; CDR3 protein: CASSISRGSYNEQFF; CDR3 DNA: TGTGCCAGTAGTATCTCCAGGGGCTCCTACAATGAGCAGTTCTTC
J gene: TRBJ1-1; D gene: TRBD1; clone size: NA; V gene: TRBV6-5; CDR3 protein: CASRRQGLTEAFF; CDR3 DNA: TGTGCCAGCAGACGACAGGGTTTAACTGAAGCTTTCTTT
J gene: TRBJ1-1; D gene: NA; clone size: NA; V gene: TRBV5-1; CDR3 protein: CASSRREGPGEAFF; CDR3 DNA: TGCGCCAGCAGCCGCCGGGAGGGACCGGGGGAAGCTTTCTTT
J gene: TRBJ1-2; D gene: NA; clone size: NA; V gene: TRBV4-1; CDR3 protein: CASSQRDSGSGYTF; CDR3 DNA: TGCGCCAGCAGCCAGAGGGACTCAGGGTCTGGCTACACCTTC
J gene: TRBJ1-3; D gene: NA; clone size: once; V gene: TRBV10-3; CDR3 protein: CAISEGTRGNTIYF; CDR3 DNA: TGTGCCATCAGTGAGGGGACACGCGGAAACACCATATATTTT
J gene: TRBJ2-5; D gene: TRBD2; clone size: NA; V gene: TRBV14; CDR3 protein: CASSRGTSGRDRETQYF; CDR3 DNA: TGTGCCAGCTCTAGGGGGACTAGCGGGAGAGATCGGGAGACCCAGTACTTC
J gene: TRBJ1-5; D gene: TRBD1; clone size: NA; V gene: TRBV2; CDR3 protein: CASSAVTGLYSNQPQHF; CDR3 DNA: TGTGCCAGCAGTGCGGTGACAGGGTTATATAGCAATCAGCCCCAGCATTTT
J gene: TRBJ1-6; D gene: NA; clone size: NA; V gene: TRBV3-1/TRBV3-2; CDR3 protein: CASSQLQGDSPLHF; CDR3 DNA: TGTGCCAGCAGCCAATTACAGGGTGATTCACCCCTCCACTTT
J gene: TRBJ1-2; D gene: TRBD1; clone size: NA; V gene: TRBV12-3/TRBV12-4; CDR3 protein: CASSLGQSGGYTF; CDR3 DNA: TGTGCCAGCAGCCTGGGACAGTCCGGAGGCTACACCTTC
J gene: TRBJ2-6; D gene: NA; clone size: few; V gene: TRBV2; CDR3 protein: CASRDSSGANVLTF; CDR3 DNA: TGTGCCAGCAGGGACAGCTCTGGGGCCAACGTCCTGACTTTC
J gene: TRBJ1-3; D gene: NA; clone size: NA; V gene: TRBV28; CDR3 protein: CASTTGYGNTIYF; CDR3 DNA: TGTGCCAGCACCACAGGGTATGGAAACACCATATATTTT
J gene: TRBJ2-5; D gene: NA; clone size: NA; V gene: TRBV6-5; CDR3 protein: CASRAGKETQYF; CDR3 DNA: TGTGCCAGCAGGGCAGGGAAGGAGACCCAGTACTTC
J gene: TRBJ2-1; D gene: NA; clone size: once; V gene: TRBV6-6; CDR3 protein: CASDRGTETGNEQFF; CDR3 DNA: TGTGCCAGCGATCGAGGGACGGAAACAGGGAATGAGCAGTTCTTC
J gene: TRBJ2-4; D gene: NA; clone size: NA; V gene: TRBV7-2; CDR3 protein: CASSLRDRGNIQYF; CDR3 DNA: TGTGCCAGCAGCTTACGCGACAGAGGAAACATTCAGTACTTC
J gene: TRBJ1-2; D gene: TRBD1; clone size: NA; V gene: TRBV3-1/TRBV3-2; CDR3 protein: CASSQSDRHYGYTF; CDR3 DNA: TGTGCCAGCAGCCAATCGGACAGGCACTATGGCTACACCTTC
J gene: TRBJ2-3; D gene: TRBD2; clone size: NA; V gene: TRBV9; CDR3 protein: CASSVGLAGVVDTQYF; CDR3 DNA: TGTGCCAGCAGCGTAGGGCTAGCGGGAGTGGTAGATACGCAGTATTTT
J gene: TRBJ1-1; D gene: TRBD1; clone size: NA; V gene: TRBV10-1; CDR3 protein: CASSERTGGYTEAFF; CDR3 DNA: TGCGCCAGCAGTGAGAGGACAGGGGGGTATACTGAAGCTTTCTTT
J gene: TRBJ2-3; D gene: NA; clone size: NA; V gene: TRBV5-1; CDR3 protein: CASSLYSLDTQYF; CDR3 DNA: TGCGCCAGCAGCTTGTACAGCTTAGATACGCAGTATTTT
J gene: TRBJ1-1; D gene: NA; clone size: few; V gene: TRBV5-1; CDR3 protein: CASSGRSVPGTEAFF; CDR3 DNA: TGCGCCAGCAGCGGCCGGTCAGTGCCGGGCACTGAAGCTTTCTTT
J gene: TRBJ1-1; D gene: NA; clone size: many; V gene: TRBV7-9; CDR3 protein: CATRPRVMNTEAFF; CDR3 DNA: TGTGCCACCCGTCCCCGGGTTATGAACACTGAAGCTTTCTTT
J gene: TRBJ1-1; D gene: TRBD1; clone size: NA; V gene: TRBV30; CDR3 protein: CAWSTRQGLNTEAFF; CDR3 DNA: TGTGCCTGGAGTACCCGACAGGGATTGAACACTGAAGCTTTCTTT
J gene: TRBJ2-2; D gene: TRBD1; clone size: NA; V gene: TRBV11-3; CDR3 protein: CASSLSGQGAGELFF; CDR3 DNA: TGTGCCAGCAGCTTGTCGGGGCAGGGGGCCGGGGAGCTGTTTTTT
J gene: TRBJ1-5; D gene: NA; clone size: NA; V gene: TRBV6-5; CDR3 protein: CASSYSVRGSNQPQHF; CDR3 DNA: TGTGCCAGCAGTTACTCGGTTAGGGGCAGCAATCAGCCCCAGCATTTT
J gene: TRBJ2-7; D gene: TRBD1; clone size: NA; V gene: TRBV5-4; CDR3 protein: CASSLDRGSYEQYF; CDR3 DNA: TGTGCCAGCAGCTTGGACAGGGGATCCTACGAGCAGTACTTC
J gene: TRBJ1-4; D gene: TRBD1; clone size: NA; V gene: TRBV3-1/TRBV3-2; CDR3 protein: CASSPSGQGDEKLFF; CDR3 DNA: TGTGCCAGCAGTCCTTCGGGACAGGGAGATGAAAAACTGTTTTTT
J gene: TRBJ1-6; D gene: TRBD1; clone size: NA; V gene: TRBV5-1; CDR3 protein: CASSLGSGGNSPLHF; CDR3 DNA: TGCGCCAGCAGCTTGGGGTCAGGGGGAAATTCACCCCTCCACTTT
J gene: TRBJ2-3; D gene: TRBD1; clone size: NA; V gene: TRBV4-1; CDR3 protein: CASSQDNLSGRGRADTQYF; CDR3 DNA: TGCGCCAGCAGCCAAGACAACCTCTCGGGCAGGGGGCGCGCAGATACGCAGTATTTT
J gene: TRBJ1-5; D gene: NA; clone size: NA; V gene: TRBV19; CDR3 protein: CASSLWSGRGNQPQHF; CDR3 DNA: TGTGCCAGTAGTCTATGGTCTGGCAGGGGCAATCAGCCCCAGCATTTT
J gene: TRBJ2-1; D gene: TRBD2; clone size: NA; V gene: TRBV6-4; CDR3 protein: CASSETSGNYNEQFF; CDR3 DNA: TGTGCCAGCAGTGAAACTAGCGGGAACTACAATGAGCAGTTCTTC
J gene: TRBJ1-2; D gene: TRBD1; clone size: NA; V gene: TRBV30; CDR3 protein: CAWSVGDRTYGYTF; CDR3 DNA: TGTGCCTGGAGTGTAGGGGACAGGACCTATGGCTACACCTTC
J gene: TRBJ2-1; D gene: TRBD2; clone size: NA; V gene: TRBV6-4; CDR3 protein: CASSDQTSGGYNEQFF; CDR3 DNA: TGTGCCAGCAGTGACCAGACTAGCGGGGGATACAATGAGCAGTTCTTC
J gene: TRBJ2-1; D gene: NA; clone size: NA; V gene: TRBV7-2; CDR3 protein: CASSFQDFRYNEQFF; CDR3 DNA: TGTGCCAGCAGCTTCCAGGACTTCCGTTACAATGAGCAGTTCTTC
J gene: TRBJ2-1; D gene: TRBD2; clone size: NA; V gene: TRBV5-1; CDR3 protein: CASGLPGLATNEQFF; CDR3 DNA: TGCGCCAGCGGGCTACCGGGACTAGCTACGAATGAGCAGTTCTTC
J gene: TRBJ2-5; D gene: NA; clone size: NA; V gene: TRBV7-2; CDR3 protein: CASSFTLGQETQYF; CDR3 DNA: TGTGCCAGCAGCTTCACACTAGGGCAAGAGACCCAGTACTTC
J gene: TRBJ2-5; D gene: TRBD2; clone size: NA; V gene: TRBV2; CDR3 protein: CASNVGGGETQYF; CDR3 DNA: TGTGCCAGCAACGTCGGGGGAGGGGAGACCCAGTACTTC
J gene: TRBJ2-2; D gene: TRBD1; clone size: NA; V gene: TRBV28; CDR3 protein: CASSAWTGGTGELFF; CDR3 DNA: TGTGCCAGCAGTGCCTGGACAGGGGGCACCGGGGAGCTGTTTTTT
J gene: TRBJ2-5; D gene: NA; clone size: NA; V gene: TRBV21-1; CDR3 protein: CASSSGKRLRRGVRETQYF; CDR3 DNA: TGTGCCAGCAGCAGCGGCAAGCGCCTTCGGCGGGGGGTCAGAGAGACCCAGTACTTC
J gene: TRBJ2-7; D gene: TRBD1; clone size: NA; V gene: TRBV6-5; CDR3 protein: CASRGDRETYEQYF; CDR3 DNA: TGTGCCAGCAGGGGGGACAGGGAGACCTACGAGCAGTACTTC
J gene: TRBJ1-1; D gene: NA; clone size: NA; V gene: TRBV10-3; CDR3 protein: CAISESRGSTEAFF; CDR3 DNA: TGTGCCATCAGTGAGTCGAGGGGGAGCACTGAAGCTTTCTTT
J gene: TRBJ2-1; D gene: TRBD2; clone size: NA; V gene: TRBV6-5; CDR3 protein: CASSYNGGTRDEQFF; CDR3 DNA: TGTGCCAGCAGTTACAATGGGGGGACTAGGGATGAGCAGTTCTTC
J gene: TRBJ2-2; D gene: TRBD2; clone size: NA; V gene: TRBV3-1/TRBV3-2; CDR3 protein: CASSQLAGVDTGELFF; CDR3 DNA: TGTGCCAGCAGCCAACTAGCGGGGGTTGATACCGGGGAGCTGTTTTTT
J gene: TRBJ2-2; D gene: TRBD2; clone size: NA; V gene: TRBV3-1/TRBV3-2; CDR3 protein: CASSQEASGGEYTGELFF; CDR3 DNA: TGTGCCAGCAGCCAAGAGGCTAGCGGGGGGGAGTACACCGGGGAGCTGTTTTTT
J gene: TRBJ2-3; D gene: TRBD1; clone size: once; V gene: TRBV29-1; CDR3 protein: CSTGQGGVTDTQYF; CDR3 DNA: TGCAGCACTGGACAGGGGGGAGTCACAGATACGCAGTATTTT
J gene: TRBJ2-7; D gene: TRBD1; clone size: NA; V gene: TRBV5-6; CDR3 protein: CASSLLATGKAEQYF; CDR3 DNA: TGTGCCAGCAGCTTGCTGGCGACAGGGAAGGCCGAGCAGTACTTC
J gene: TRBJ2-3; D gene: NA; clone size: few; V gene: TRBV3-1/TRBV3-2; CDR3 protein: CASSPAGLTTDTQYF; CDR3 DNA: TGTGCCAGCAGCCCCGCGGGGCTGACCACAGATACGCAGTATTTT
J gene: TRBJ2-3; D gene: NA; clone size: NA; V gene: TRBV2; CDR3 protein: CASSLQKRGTDTQYF; CDR3 DNA: TGTGCCAGCAGCCTACAAAAACGGGGCACAGATACGCAGTATTTT
J gene: TRBJ2-2; D gene: TRBD2; clone size: NA; V gene: TRBV29-1; CDR3 protein: CSVEDPGGKGPLGKLFF; CDR3 DNA: TGCAGCGTTGAAGACCCGGGAGGGAAGGGTCCTCTCGGGAAGCTGTTTTTT
J gene: TRBJ2-7; D gene: NA; clone size: NA; V gene: TRBV6-1; CDR3 protein: CASSEAYDIMGQYF; CDR3 DNA: TGTGCCAGCAGTGAAGCCTACGACATCATGGGGCAGTACTTC
J gene: TRBJ2-5; D gene: TRBD1; clone size: NA; V gene: TRBV5-1; CDR3 protein: CASSGGQGGETQYF; CDR3 DNA: TGCGCCAGCAGCGGAGGACAGGGCGGGGAGACCCAGTACTTC
J gene: TRBJ1-3; D gene: TRBD1; clone size: NA; V gene: TRBV3-1/TRBV3-2; CDR3 protein: CASSPGTGPGNTIYF; CDR3 DNA: TGTGCCAGCAGCCCCGGGACAGGCCCTGGAAACACCATATATTTT
J gene: TRBJ1-6; D gene: NA; clone size: NA; V gene: TRBV2; CDR3 protein: CASRGGYNSPLHF; CDR3 DNA: TGTGCCAGCAGAGGAGGGTATAATTCACCCCTCCACTTT
J gene: TRBJ1-1; D gene: NA; clone size: NA; V gene: TRBV4-2; CDR3 protein: CASSLRPTGGNTEAFF; CDR3 DNA: TGTGCCAGCAGCCTTAGACCGACAGGAGGGAACACTGAAGCTTTCTTT
J gene: TRBJ1-2; D gene: NA; clone size: NA; V gene: TRBV20-1; CDR3 protein: CSAGNSYGYTF; CDR3 DNA: TGCAGTGCAGGAAACAGCTATGGCTACACCTTC
J gene: TRBJ1-6; D gene: TRBD1; clone size: NA; V gene: TRBV5-6; CDR3 protein: CASSWRGTGGSNSPLHF; CDR3 DNA: TGTGCCAGCAGCTGGCGGGGGACAGGGGGCAGTAATTCACCCCTCCACTTT
J gene: TRBJ2-2; D gene: TRBD1; clone size: NA; V gene: TRBV15; CDR3 protein: CATSAGTGDTGELFF; CDR3 DNA: TGTGCCACCAGCGCAGGCACAGGGGACACCGGGGAGCTGTTTTTT
J gene: TRBJ2-2; D gene: NA; clone size: NA; V gene: TRBV30; CDR3 protein: CAWSQGFKGELFF; CDR3 DNA: TGTGCCTGGAGTCAGGGTTTCAAAGGAGAGCTGTTTTTT
J gene: TRBJ1-3; D gene: NA; clone size: NA; V gene: TRBV3-1/TRBV3-2; CDR3 protein: CASSQDVPYSGGNTIYF; CDR3 DNA: TGTGCCAGCAGCCAAGACGTGCCCTACTCGGGTGGAAACACCATATATTTT